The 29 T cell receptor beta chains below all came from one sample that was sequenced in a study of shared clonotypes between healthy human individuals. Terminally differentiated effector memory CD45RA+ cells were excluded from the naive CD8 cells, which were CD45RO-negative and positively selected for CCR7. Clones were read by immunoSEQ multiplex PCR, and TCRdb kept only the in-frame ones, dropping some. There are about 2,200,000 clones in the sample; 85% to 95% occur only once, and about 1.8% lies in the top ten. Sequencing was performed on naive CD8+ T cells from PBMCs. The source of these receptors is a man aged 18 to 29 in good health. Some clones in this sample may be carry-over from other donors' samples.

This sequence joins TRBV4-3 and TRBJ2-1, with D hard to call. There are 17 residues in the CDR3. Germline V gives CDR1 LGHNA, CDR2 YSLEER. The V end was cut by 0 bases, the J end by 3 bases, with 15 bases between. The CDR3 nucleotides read TGCGCCAGCAGCCAAGATCCGAGGACCGCGGACTACAATGAGCAGTTCTTC. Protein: CASSQDPRTADYNEQFF.

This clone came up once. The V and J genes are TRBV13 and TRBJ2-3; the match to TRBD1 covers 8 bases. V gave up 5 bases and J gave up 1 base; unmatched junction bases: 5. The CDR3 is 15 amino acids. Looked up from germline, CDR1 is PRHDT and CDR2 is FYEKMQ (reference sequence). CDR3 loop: CASSPGQGGTDTQYF. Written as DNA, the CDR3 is TGTGCCAGCAGCCCCGGACAGGGAGGCACAGATACGCAGTATTTT.

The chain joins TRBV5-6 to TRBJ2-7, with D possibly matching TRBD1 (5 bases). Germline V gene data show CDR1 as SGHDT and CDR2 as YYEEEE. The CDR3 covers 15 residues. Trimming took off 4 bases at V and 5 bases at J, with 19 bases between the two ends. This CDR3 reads CASSLGVKGNNEQYF. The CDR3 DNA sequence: TGTGCCAGCAGCCTAGGGGTAAAGGGGAACAACGAGCAGTACTTC.

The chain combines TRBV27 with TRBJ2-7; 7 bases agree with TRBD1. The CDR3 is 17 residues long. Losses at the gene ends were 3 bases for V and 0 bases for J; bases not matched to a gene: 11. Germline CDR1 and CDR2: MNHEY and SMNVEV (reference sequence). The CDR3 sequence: CASSFSQGEPSSYEQYF. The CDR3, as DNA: TGTGCCAGCAGTTTTTCTCAGGGGGAACCGTCCTCCTACGAGCAGTACTTC.

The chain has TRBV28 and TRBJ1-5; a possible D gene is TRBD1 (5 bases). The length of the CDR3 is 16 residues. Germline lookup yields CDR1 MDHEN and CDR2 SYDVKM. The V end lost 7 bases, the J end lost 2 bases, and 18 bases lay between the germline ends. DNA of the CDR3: TGTGCCAGCACCCTGGGGACCACAAGGGGCAATCAGCCCCAGCATTTT. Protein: CASTLGTTRGNQPQHF.

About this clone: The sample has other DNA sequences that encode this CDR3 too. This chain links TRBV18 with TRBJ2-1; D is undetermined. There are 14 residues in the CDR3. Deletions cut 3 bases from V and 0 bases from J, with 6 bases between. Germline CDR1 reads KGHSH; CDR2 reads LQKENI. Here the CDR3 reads CASSPGGSYNEQFF. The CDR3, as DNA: TGTGCCAGCTCACCTGGCGGCTCCTACAATGAGCAGTTCTTC.

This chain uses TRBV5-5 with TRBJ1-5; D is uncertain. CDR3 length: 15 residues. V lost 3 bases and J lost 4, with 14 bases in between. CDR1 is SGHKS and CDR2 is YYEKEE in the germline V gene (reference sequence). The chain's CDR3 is CASSSLLGQNQPQHF. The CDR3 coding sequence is TGTGCCAGCAGCTCATTATTGGGCCAAAATCAGCCCCAGCATTTT.

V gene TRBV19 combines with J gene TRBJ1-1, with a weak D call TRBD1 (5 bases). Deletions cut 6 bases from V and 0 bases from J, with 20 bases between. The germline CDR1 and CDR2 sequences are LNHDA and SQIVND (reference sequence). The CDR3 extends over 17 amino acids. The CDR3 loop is CASSIVRDGPMNTEAFF. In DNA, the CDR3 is TGTGCCAGTAGCATCGTGAGGGACGGACCTATGAACACTGAAGCTTTCTTT.

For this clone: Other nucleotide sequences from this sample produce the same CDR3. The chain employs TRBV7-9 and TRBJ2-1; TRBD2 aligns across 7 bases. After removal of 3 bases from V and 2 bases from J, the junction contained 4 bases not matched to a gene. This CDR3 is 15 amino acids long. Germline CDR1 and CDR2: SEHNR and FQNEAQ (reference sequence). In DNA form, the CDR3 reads TGTGCCAGCAGCTTTGGCGGGAGACCCTACAATGAGCAGTTCTTC. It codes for CASSFGGRPYNEQFF.

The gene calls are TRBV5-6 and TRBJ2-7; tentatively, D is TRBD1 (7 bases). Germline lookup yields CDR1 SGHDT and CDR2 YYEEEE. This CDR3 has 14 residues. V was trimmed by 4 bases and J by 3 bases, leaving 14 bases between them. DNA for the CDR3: TGTGCCAGCAGCAACCCCAGGGGGGACTACGAGCAGTACTTC. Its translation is CASSNPRGDYEQYF.

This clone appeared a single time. The CDR3 DNA sequence: TGTGCCAGCAGCGCCGTTACAGGGTGGGTGGATGGCGGGGAGCTGTTTTTT. Protein: CASSAVTGWVDGGELFF. V usage is TRBV9 and J usage is TRBJ2-2; tentative D call: TRBD1 (6 bases). Looked up from germline, CDR1 is SGDLS and CDR2 is YYNGEE. The V end was cut by 3 bases, the J end by 7 bases, with 22 bases between. CDR3 length: 17 amino acids.

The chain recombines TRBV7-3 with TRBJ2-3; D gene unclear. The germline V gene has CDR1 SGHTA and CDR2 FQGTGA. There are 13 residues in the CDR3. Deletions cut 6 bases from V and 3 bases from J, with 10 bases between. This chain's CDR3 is CASSIKATDTQYF. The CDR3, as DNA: TGTGCCAGCAGTATCAAGGCGACAGATACGCAGTATTTT.

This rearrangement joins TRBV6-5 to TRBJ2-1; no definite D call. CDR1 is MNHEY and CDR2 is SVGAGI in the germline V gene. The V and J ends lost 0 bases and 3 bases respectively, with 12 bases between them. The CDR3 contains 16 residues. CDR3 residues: CASSYSGGPSYNEQFF. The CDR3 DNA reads TGTGCCAGCAGTTACTCAGGCGGACCCAGCTACAATGAGCAGTTCTTC.

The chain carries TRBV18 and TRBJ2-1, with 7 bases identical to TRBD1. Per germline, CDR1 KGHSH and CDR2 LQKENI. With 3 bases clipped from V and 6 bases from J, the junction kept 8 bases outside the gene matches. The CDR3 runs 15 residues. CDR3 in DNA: TGTGCCAGCTCACCCGGCACGACAGGGTTCAATGAGCAGTTCTTC. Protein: CASSPGTTGFNEQFF.

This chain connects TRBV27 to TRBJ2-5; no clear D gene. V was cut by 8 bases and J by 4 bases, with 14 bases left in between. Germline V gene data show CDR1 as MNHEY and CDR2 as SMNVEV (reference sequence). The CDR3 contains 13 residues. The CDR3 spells CASRLIGSETQYF. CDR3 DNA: TGTGCCAGCCGTCTTATAGGGTCAGAGACCCAGTACTTC.

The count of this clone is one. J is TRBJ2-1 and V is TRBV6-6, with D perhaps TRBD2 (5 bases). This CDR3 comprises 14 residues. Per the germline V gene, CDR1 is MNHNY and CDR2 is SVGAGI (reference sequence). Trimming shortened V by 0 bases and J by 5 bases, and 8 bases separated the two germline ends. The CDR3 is CASSYSYGNNEQFF. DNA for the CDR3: TGTGCCAGCAGTTACTCTTACGGGAACAATGAGCAGTTCTTC.

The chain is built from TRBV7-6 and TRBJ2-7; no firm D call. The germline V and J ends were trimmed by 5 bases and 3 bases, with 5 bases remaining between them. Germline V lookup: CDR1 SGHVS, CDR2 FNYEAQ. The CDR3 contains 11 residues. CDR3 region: CASSQDYEQYF. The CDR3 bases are TGTGCCAGCAGCCAAGACTACGAGCAGTACTTC.

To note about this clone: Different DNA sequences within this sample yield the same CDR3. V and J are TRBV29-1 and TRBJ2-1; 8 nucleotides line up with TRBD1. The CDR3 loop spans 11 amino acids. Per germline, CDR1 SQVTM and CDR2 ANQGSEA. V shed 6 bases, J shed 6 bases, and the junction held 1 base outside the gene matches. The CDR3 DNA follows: TGCAGCGTCACAGGGGGCAATGAGCAGTTCTTC. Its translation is CSVTGGNEQFF.

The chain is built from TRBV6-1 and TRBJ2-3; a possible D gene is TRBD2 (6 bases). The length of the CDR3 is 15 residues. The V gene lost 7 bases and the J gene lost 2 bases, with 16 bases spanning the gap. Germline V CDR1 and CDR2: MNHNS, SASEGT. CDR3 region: CASNPWRGVTDTQYF. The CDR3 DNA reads TGTGCCAGCAACCCCTGGAGGGGCGTCACAGATACGCAGTATTTT.

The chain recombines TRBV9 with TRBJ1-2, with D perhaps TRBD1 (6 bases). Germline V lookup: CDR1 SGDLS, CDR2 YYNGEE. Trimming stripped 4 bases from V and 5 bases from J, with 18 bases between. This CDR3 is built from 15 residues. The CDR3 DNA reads TGTGCCAGCAGCCTACACAGGGAGGGCTTATATGGCTACACCTTC. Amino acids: CASSLHREGLYGYTF.

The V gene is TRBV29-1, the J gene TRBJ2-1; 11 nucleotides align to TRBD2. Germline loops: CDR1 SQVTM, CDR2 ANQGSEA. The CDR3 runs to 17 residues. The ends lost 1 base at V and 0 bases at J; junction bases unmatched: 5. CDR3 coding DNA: TGCAGCGTTGAAGGGGTAGCGGGAGGGCCCTCCTACAATGAGCAGTTCTTC. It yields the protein CSVEGVAGGPSYNEQFF.

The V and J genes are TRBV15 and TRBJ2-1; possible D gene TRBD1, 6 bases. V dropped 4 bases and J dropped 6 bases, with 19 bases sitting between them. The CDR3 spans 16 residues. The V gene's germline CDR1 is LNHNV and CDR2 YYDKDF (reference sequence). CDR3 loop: CATSIRTIGGFNEQFF. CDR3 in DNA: TGTGCCACCAGCATAAGGACCATAGGGGGATTCAATGAGCAGTTCTTC.

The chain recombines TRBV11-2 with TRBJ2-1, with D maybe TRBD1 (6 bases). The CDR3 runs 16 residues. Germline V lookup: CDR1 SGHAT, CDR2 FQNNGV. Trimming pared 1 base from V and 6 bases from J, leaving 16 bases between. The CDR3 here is CASSLGAGASSNEQFF. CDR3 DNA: TGTGCCAGCAGCTTAGGCGCAGGGGCGTCGTCCAATGAGCAGTTCTTC.

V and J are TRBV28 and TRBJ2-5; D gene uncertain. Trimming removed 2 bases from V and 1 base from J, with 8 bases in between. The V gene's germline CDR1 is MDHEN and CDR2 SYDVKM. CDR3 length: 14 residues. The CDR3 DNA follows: TGTGCCAGCAGTTTAGTGACGGTCCAAGAGACCCAGTACTTC. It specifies CASSLVTVQETQYF. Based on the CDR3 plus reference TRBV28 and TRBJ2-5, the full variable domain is DVKVTQSSRYLVKRTGEKVFLECVQDMDHENMFWYRQDPGLGLRLIYFSYDVKMKEKGDIPEGYSVSREKKERFSLILESASTNQTSMYLCASSLVTVQETQYFGPGTRLLVL.

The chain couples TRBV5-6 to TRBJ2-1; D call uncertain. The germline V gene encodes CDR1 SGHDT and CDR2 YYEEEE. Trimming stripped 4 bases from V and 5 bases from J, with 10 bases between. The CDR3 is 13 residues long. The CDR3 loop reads CASSTKQHNEQFF. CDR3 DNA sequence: TGTGCCAGCAGCACCAAACAACACAATGAGCAGTTCTTC.

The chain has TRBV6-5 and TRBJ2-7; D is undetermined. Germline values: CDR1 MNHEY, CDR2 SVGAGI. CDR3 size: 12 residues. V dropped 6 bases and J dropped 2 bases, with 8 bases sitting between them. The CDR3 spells CASRTRTYEQYF. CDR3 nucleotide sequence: TGTGCCAGCAGAACGAGAACCTACGAGCAGTACTTC.

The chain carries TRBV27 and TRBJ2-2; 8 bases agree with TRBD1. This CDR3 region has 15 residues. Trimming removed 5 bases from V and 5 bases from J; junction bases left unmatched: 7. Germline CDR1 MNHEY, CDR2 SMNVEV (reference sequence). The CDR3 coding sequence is TGTGCCAGCAGTACGTGGACAGGGCTTACCGGGGAGCTGTTTTTT. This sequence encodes CASSTWTGLTGELFF.

The DNA for the CDR3 is TGCGCCAGCAGCCATGAACAGGGGGGTAATGAAAAACTGTTTTTT. It translates to CASSHEQGGNEKLFF. The chain links TRBV4-1 to TRBJ1-4; 8 nucleotides align to TRBD1. CDR1 and CDR2 from the germline V gene are MGHRA and YSYEKL. After removal of 3 bases from V and 4 bases from J, the junction contained 4 bases not matched to a gene. The CDR3 is made up of 15 amino acids.

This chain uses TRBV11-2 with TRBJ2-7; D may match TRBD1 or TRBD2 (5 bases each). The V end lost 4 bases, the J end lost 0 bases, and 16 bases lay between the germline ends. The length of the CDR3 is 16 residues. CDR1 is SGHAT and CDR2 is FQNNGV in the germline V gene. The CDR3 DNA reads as TGTGCCAGCAGCTCCAGGGTGGGGAGACTCTCCTACGAGCAGTACTTC. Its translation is CASSSRVGRLSYEQYF.